One T cell receptor (beta chain) is described in this entry. The V gene's germline CDR1 is SEHNR and CDR2 FQNEAQ (reference sequence). Deletions cut 0 bases from V and 0 bases from J, with 9 bases between. The CDR3 covers 16 residues. This sample stems from a study of siplizumab effects on memory and regulatory T cells. Here immunoSEQ multiplex PCR was the method, and the copy in TCRdb shows in-frame clones only, minus some. The repertoire holds some 73,000 clones, with 85% to 95% as singletons. Sequencing was carried out using CD8+ T cells sorted from blood. The V call is TRBV7-9, the J call TRBJ2-1; no clear D. The origin of this receptor is a human donor in good health. CDR3 loop: CASSLAVGISYNEQFF. CDR3 nucleotides: TGTGCCAGCAGCTTAGCAGTAGGGATCTCCTACAATGAGCAGTTCTTC.